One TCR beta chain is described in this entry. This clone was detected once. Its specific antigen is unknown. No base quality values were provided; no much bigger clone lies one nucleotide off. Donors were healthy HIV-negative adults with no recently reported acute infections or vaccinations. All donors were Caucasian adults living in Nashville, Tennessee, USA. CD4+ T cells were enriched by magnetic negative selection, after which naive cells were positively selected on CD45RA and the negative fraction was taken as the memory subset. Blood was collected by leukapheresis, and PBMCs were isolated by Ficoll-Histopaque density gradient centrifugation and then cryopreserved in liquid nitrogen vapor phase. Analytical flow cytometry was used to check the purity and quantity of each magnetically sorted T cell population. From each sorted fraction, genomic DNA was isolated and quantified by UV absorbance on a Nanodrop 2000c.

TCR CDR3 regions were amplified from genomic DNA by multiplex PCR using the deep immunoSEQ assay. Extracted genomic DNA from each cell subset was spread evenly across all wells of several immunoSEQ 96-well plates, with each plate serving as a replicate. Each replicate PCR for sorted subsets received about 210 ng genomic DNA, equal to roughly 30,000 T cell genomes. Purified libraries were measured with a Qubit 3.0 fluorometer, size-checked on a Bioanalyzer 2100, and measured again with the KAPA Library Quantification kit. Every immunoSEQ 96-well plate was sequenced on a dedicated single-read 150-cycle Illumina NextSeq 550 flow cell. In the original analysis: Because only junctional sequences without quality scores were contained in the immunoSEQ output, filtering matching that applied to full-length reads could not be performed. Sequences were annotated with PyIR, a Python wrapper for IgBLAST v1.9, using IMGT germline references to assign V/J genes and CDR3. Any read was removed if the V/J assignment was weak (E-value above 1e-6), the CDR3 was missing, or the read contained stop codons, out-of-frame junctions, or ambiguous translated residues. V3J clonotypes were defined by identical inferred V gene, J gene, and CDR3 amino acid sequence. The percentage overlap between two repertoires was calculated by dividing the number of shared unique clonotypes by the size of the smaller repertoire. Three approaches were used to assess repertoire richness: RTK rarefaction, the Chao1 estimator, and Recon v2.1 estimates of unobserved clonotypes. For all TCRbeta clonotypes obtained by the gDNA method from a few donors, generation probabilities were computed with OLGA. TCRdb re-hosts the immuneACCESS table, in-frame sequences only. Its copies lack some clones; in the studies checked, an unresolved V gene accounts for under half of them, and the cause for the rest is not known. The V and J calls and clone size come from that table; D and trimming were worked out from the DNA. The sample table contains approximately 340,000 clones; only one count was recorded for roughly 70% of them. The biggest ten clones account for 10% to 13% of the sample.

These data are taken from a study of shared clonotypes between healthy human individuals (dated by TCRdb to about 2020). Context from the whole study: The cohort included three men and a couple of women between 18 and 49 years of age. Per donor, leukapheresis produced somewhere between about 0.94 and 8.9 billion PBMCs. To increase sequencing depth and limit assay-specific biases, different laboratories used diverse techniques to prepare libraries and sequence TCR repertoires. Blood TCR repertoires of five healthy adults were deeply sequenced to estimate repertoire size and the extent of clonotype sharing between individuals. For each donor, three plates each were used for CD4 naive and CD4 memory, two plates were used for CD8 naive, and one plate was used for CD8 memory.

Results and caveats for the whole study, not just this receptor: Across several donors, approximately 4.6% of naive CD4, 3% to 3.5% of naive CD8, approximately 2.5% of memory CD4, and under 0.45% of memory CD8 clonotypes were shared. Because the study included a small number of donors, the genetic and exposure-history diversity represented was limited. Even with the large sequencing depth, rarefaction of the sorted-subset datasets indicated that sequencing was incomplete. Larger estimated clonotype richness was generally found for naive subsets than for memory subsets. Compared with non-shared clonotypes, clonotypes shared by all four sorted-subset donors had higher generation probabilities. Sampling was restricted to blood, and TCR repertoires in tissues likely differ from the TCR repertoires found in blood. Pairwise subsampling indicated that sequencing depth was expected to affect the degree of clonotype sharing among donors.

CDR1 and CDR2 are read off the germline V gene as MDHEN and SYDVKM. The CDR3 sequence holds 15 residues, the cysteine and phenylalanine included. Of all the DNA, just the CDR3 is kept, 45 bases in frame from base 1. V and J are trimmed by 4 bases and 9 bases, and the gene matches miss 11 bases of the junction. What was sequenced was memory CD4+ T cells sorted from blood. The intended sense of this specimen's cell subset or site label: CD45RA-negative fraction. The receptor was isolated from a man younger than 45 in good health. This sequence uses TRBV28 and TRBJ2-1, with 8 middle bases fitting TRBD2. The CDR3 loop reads CASSSPGGGRSEQFF. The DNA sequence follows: TGTGCCAGCAGTTCTCCGGGAGGGGGGAGGAGTGAGCAGTTCTTC.